A selection of T cell receptor beta chains follows, all from one sample in a study of cytomegalovirus exposure and HLA in healthy donors. Data came from immunoSEQ multiplex PCR; TCRdb stores just in-frame clones and leaves some out. The sample consists of about 110,000 clones, around 80% of them appearing once. The specimen sequenced was PBMCs. The receptors stem from a female donor in good health and CMV-seropositive. The CDR3 runs from the conserved cysteine through the conserved F or W. D genes are given only for firm matches. A clone size is listed for some rows: how often the clone was seen (once, few, many), or a class if it is expanded.

d_call | j_call | v_call | clone_size | cdr3_nt | cdr3_aa
. | TRBJ1-3 | TRBV4-1 | . | TGCGCCAGCAGCCAAGACAACAGACCTGGAAACACCATATATTTT | CASSQDNRPGNTIYF
. | TRBJ2-1 | TRBV5-4 | . | TGTGCCAGCAGCTTTATGAGCGGAATGGGGAAGCAGTTCTTC | CASSFMSGMGKQFF
. | TRBJ2-5 | TRBV27 | . | TGTGCCAGCAGTTCATCGGGCTACAGGTTACAAGAGACCCAGTACTTC | CASSSSGYRLQETQYF
TRBD2 | TRBJ2-2 | TRBV5-1 | . | TGCGCCAGCAGCTTGGTACTTAGCGGGGGGAACACCGGGGAGCTGTTTTTT | CASSLVLSGGNTGELFF
TRBD2 | TRBJ2-3 | TRBV28 | . | TGTGCCAGCAGGGCTAGCGGGAGTTTTGATACGCAGTATTTT | CASRASGSFDTQYF
TRBD1 | TRBJ1-2 | TRBV14 | . | TGTGCCAGCAGCCATACCAGGGGGAACGGCTACACCTTC | CASSHTRGNGYTF
. | TRBJ1-5 | TRBV30 | few | TGTGCCTGGAGTGTACCCTATTTTTTTCAGCCCCAGCATTTT | CAWSVPYFFQPQHF
TRBD2 | TRBJ2-3 | TRBV19 | . | TGTGCCAGTAGCCATCCCCCGGGGGGGGGAAGTACAGATACGCAGTATTTT | CASSHPPGGGSTDTQYF
TRBD2 | TRBJ2-1 | TRBV7-3 | . | TGTGCCAGCAGCAGCTCAGCGGGGGGATTAGACAATGAGCAGTTCTTC | CASSSSAGGLDNEQFF
. | TRBJ2-1 | TRBV6-1 | . | TGTGCCAGCAGGATCGGCTCCTACAATGAGCAGTTCTTC | CASRIGSYNEQFF
. | TRBJ1-5 | TRBV27 | . | TGTGCCAGCAGTTTGGAGTTTAGGCAGCCCCAGCATTTT | CASSLEFRQPQHF
. | TRBJ2-7 | TRBV7-2 | . | TGTGCCAGCAGCTTAGGTGGGGCCGTCTACGAGCAGTACTTC | CASSLGGAVYEQYF
. | TRBJ1-1 | TRBV10-3 | . | TGTGCCATCAGTGAGTCGGAGACAGCTTACACTGAAGCTTTCTTT | CAISESETAYTEAFF
. | TRBJ1-5 | TRBV21-1 | . | TGTGCCACCTTGTATCAGCCCCAGCATTTT | CATLYQPQHF
TRBD1 | TRBJ1-2 | TRBV6-5 | . | TGTGCCAGCATGTTCAGGGGGGCGGGAGGCTACACCTTC | CASMFRGAGGYTF
TRBD1 | TRBJ1-1 | TRBV18 | . | TGTGCCAGCTCACCCAGACAGGGCACTGAAGCTTTCTTT | CASSPRQGTEAFF